Listed here are 27 T cell receptor beta chains from one sample, sequenced in a study of blood T cells in healthy people across ages. A second PCR, run for about 7 to 11 cycles, used a sample-barcoded 5' primer plus a J-beta primer mix. A single record per CDR3 protein comes from TCRdb applying MiXCR to the 5' RACE reads. The sample includes 450,000 to 700,000 distinct CDR3 sequences, about 26% of them seen just once. The sample was blood. The source of these receptors is a woman between 65 and 79 years old in good health.

This clonotype came up a few times. The chain joins TRBV29-1 to TRBJ2-7, with 11 bases that match TRBD2. The DNA end is more similar to TRBJ2-5, so the J call may be wrong. The CDR3 has 17 amino acids. Germline V gene lookup returns CDR1 SQVTM and CDR2 ANQGSEA. The CDR3 DNA follows: TGCAGCGTTGAAGATCGGTATAGCGGGGGGGCCGAAGAGACCCAGTACTTC. Encoded protein: CSVEDRYSGGAEETQYF.

This clonotype appeared a few times. The V call is TRBV4-1, the J call TRBJ2-5; D might be TRBD1 or TRBD2, each matching 6 bases. The CDR3 is 15 amino acids. Germline V gene lookup returns CDR1 MGHRA and CDR2 YSYEKL. With 4 bases removed from V and 9 bases from J, the gap between germline ends came to 21 bases. The CDR3 DNA is TGCGCCAGCAGCCCCCTCGGGGGCACGGTTACGGCCCAGTACTTC. It translates to CASSPLGGTVTAQYF.

Only a few counts were recorded for this clonotype. The junction departs from germline at one end; a sequencing error may be responsible. The gene calls are TRBV7-9 and TRBJ2-1, with 10 bases that match TRBD2. This CDR3 is built from 15 residues. Germline CDR1 and CDR2: SEHNR and FQNEAQ (reference sequence). CDR3 coding DNA: TGTGCCAACAGCCAGGGGCCCATAGCGGGGGGTGAGCAGTTCTTC. Amino acid sequence: CANSQGPIAGGEQFF.

The chain links TRBV20-1 to TRBJ2-1; either TRBD1 or TRBD2 may fit D (8 bases each). The last part of the DNA fits TRBJ2-7 better; the J call may be wrong. The CDR3 is 14 amino acids. From germline, CDR1 is DFQATT and CDR2 SNEGSKA (reference sequence). Here the CDR3 reads CSATDRAREDEQYF. DNA for the CDR3: TGCAGTGCAACGGACAGGGCGCGGGAGGACGAGCAGTACTTC.

The J gene is TRBJ2-2, the V gene TRBV12-3 or TRBV12-4; tentative D call: TRBD1 (5 bases). CDR3 size: 14 residues. The V end was cut by 6 bases, the J end by 5 bases, with 13 bases between. The CDR3 protein is CASSLLPGTGELFF. In nucleotides, the CDR3 is TGTGCCAGCAGCCTTCTCCCAGGGACCGGGGAGCTGTTTTTT.

There are a few counts of this clonotype. The CDR3 sequence is CASSSLAGGLEQYF. CDR3 sequence (DNA): TGTGCCAGCAGCTCTCTAGCGGGGGGTCTAGAGCAGTACTTC. V gene TRBV7-2 combines with J gene TRBJ2-5; 11 nucleotides agree with TRBD2. Germline loops: CDR1 SGHTA, CDR2 FQGNSA. With V trimmed by 4 bases and J by 11 bases, 9 bases remained unmatched. This CDR3 spans 14 amino acids.

This chain links TRBV29-1 with TRBJ2-3; 11 nucleotides line up with TRBD2. The germline gives CDR1 SQVTM, CDR2 ANQGSEA. This CDR3 comprises 17 residues. V shed 1 base, J shed 2 bases, and the junction held 8 bases outside the gene matches. The DNA of the CDR3 is TGCAGCGTTGAAGGAAGATTAGCGGGGGGGCCCACAGATACGCAGTATTTT. Translation gives CSVEGRLAGGPTDTQYF.

This chain joins TRBV29-1 and TRBJ2-2, with 7 bases matching TRBD1. The germline gives CDR1 SQVTM, CDR2 ANQGSEA. With V trimmed by 8 bases and J by 1 base, 4 bases remained unmatched. This CDR3 spans 13 amino acids. This CDR3 is CSHRTGNTGELFF. In nucleotides, the CDR3 is TGCAGCCACAGGACAGGGAACACCGGGGAGCTGTTTTTT.

The CDR3 sequence is CASSQVWRGGFNEQFF. CDR3 nucleotides: TGCGCCAGCAGCCAAGTTTGGCGGGGGGGCTTCAATGAGCAGTTCTTC. The chain recombines TRBV4-1 with TRBJ2-7; 9 positions agree with TRBD2. The J call may be mistaken, given a closer DNA end match to TRBJ2-1. The germline gives CDR1 MGHRA, CDR2 YSYEKL. This CDR3 comprises 16 residues.

The chain is built from TRBV19 and TRBJ1-6; 12 nucleotides line up with TRBD1. V shed 5 bases, J shed 9 bases, and the junction held 8 bases outside the gene matches. Germline CDR1 LNHDA, CDR2 SQIVND (reference sequence). CDR3 length equals 16 residues. CDR3 nucleotide sequence: TGTGCCAGTAGTGAACCGGGACAGGGGGCAAGTTCACCCCTCCACTTT. It is translated as CASSEPGQGASSPLHF.

CDR3 nucleotide sequence: TGTGCGTATGGAGTCACCGGGGAGCTGTTTTTT. It translates to CAYGVTGELFF. The V and J genes are TRBV6-2 or TRBV6-3 and TRBJ2-2; D gene uncertain. The CDR3 totals 11 residues. Germline CDR1 reads MNHEY; CDR2 reads SVGEGT.

This clonotype was recorded a few times. V is TRBV18 and J is TRBJ2-7; D unresolved. With 3 bases removed from V and 2 bases from J, the gap between germline ends came to 8 bases. The germline V gene has CDR1 KGHSH and CDR2 LQKENI. The CDR3 loop spans 13 amino acids. In DNA form, the CDR3 reads TGTGCCAGCTCACCGCCGAATGCCTACGAGCAGTACTTC. Translated, it gives CASSPPNAYEQYF.

This rearrangement joins TRBV4-3 to TRBJ2-7; a possible D gene is TRBD2 (5 bases). Trimming took 0 bases from V and 6 from J, leaving 15 bases between them. CDR3 length: 15 amino acids. The germline V gene encodes CDR1 LGHNA and CDR2 YSLEER. CDR3 in DNA: TGCGCCAGCAGCCAAGATCCGTCAGCTAGCTGCGAGCAGTACTTC. It encodes CASSQDPSASCEQYF.

The V gene is TRBV28, the J gene TRBJ1-1, with D hard to call. Germline V gene sequence: CDR1 MDHEN, CDR2 SYDVKM. This CDR3 spans 16 amino acids. V was pared by 3 bases and J by 0 bases, with 14 bases between. CDR3 region: CASSLRHSVLNTEAFF. DNA for the CDR3: TGTGCCAGCAGTTTGAGACATTCCGTCCTGAACACTGAAGCTTTCTTT.

The chain is built from TRBV20-1 and TRBJ2-5; no reliable D call. There are 13 residues in the CDR3. Per the germline V gene, CDR1 is DFQATT and CDR2 is SNEGSKA (reference sequence). V lost 3 bases, J lost 9 bases, and 17 bases lay in between. The DNA of the CDR3 is TGCAGTGCTAGTCACCGTCCCTTTGGGGCCCAGTACTTC. It encodes CSASHRPFGAQYF.

This clonotype was recorded a few times. The rearrangement links TRBV6-5 to TRBJ2-3; 11 bases fit TRBD2. The CDR3 totals 14 residues. CDR1 is MNHEY and CDR2 is SVGAGI in the germline V gene. V lost 6 bases to trimming and J lost 4 bases; unmatched junction nucleotides: 3. The CDR3 loop reads CASRLAGGPDTQYF. As DNA, the CDR3 is TGTGCCAGCAGATTAGCGGGGGGGCCAGATACGCAGTATTTT.

Only a few counts were recorded for this clonotype. V and J are TRBV5-1 and TRBJ1-1; 7 bases map to TRBD1. Germline values: CDR1 SGHRS, CDR2 YFSETQ. There are 15 residues in the CDR3. Losses at the gene ends were 6 bases for V and 0 bases for J; bases not matched to a gene: 8. This chain's CDR3 is CASTRIDRVNTEAFF. The CDR3 DNA is TGCGCCAGCACCCGCATTGACAGGGTGAACACTGAAGCTTTCTTT. Using reference TRBV5-1 and TRBJ1-1 for the parts outside the CDR3, the full variable domain is KAGVTQTPRYLIKTRGQQVTLSCSPISGHRSVSWYQQTPGQGLQFLFEYFSETQRNKGNFPGRFSGRQFSNSRSEMNVSTLELGDSALYLCASTRIDRVNTEAFFGQGTRLTVV.

This chain links TRBV7-3 with TRBJ1-3; D unclear. The CDR3 extends over 16 amino acids. V lost 2 bases to trimming and J lost 1 base, with 12 bases between them. Germline V gene lookup returns CDR1 SGHTA and CDR2 FQGTGA. The CDR3 loop is CASSLGPGSSGNTIYF. The CDR3, as DNA: TGTGCCAGCAGCTTAGGTCCGGGCTCGTCTGGAAACACCATATATTTT.

This chain connects TRBV7-2 to TRBJ2-2, with D possibly matching TRBD2 (5 bases). Germline assignment: CDR1 SGHTA and CDR2 FQGNSA. This CDR3 is 15 amino acids long. V lost 10 bases and J lost 4, with 19 bases in between. The DNA for the CDR3 is TGTGCCACCAGGCCGTCCTCGGCGGGCACCGGGGAGCTGTTTTTT. This encodes CATRPSSAGTGELFF.

Only a few counts were recorded for this clonotype. The V gene is TRBV20-1, the J gene TRBJ2-5, with D perhaps TRBD2 (5 bases). This CDR3 is built from 13 residues. Germline V gives CDR1 DFQATT, CDR2 SNEGSKA (reference sequence). This CDR3 reads CSALGIQRETQYF. CDR3 nucleotide sequence: TGCAGCGCCCTCGGGATCCAGCGGGAGACCCAGTACTTC.

The sample holds a few counts of this clonotype. The chain employs TRBV5-1 and TRBJ1-6; a weak D match, TRBD1 (5 bases). The germline V gene encodes CDR1 SGHRS and CDR2 YFSETQ. The CDR3 runs to 16 residues. V was shortened by 3 bases and J by 6 bases, with 16 bases between the two germline ends. CDR3 DNA sequence: TGCGCCAGCAGCTATTCTGGGGCGACGGGTAATTCACCCCTCCACTTT. Its translation: CASSYSGATGNSPLHF.

The chain uses TRBV20-1 and TRBJ2-3; TRBD2 matches 12 bases. The CDR3 has 13 residues. Germline CDR1 DFQATT, CDR2 SNEGSKA (reference sequence). V shed 7 bases, J shed 3 bases, and the junction held 2 bases outside the gene matches. The CDR3 sequence: CSGTSGVTDTQYF. CDR3 sequence (DNA): TGCAGTGGGACTAGCGGGGTGACAGATACGCAGTATTTT.

The rearrangement joins TRBV4-2 to TRBJ2-6; maybe TRBD2 (5 bases). V was pared by 0 bases and J by 1 base, with 10 bases between. This CDR3 spans 17 amino acids. Germline assignment: CDR1 LGHNA and CDR2 YNFKEQ. This CDR3 is CASSQDVRGSGANVLTF. The CDR3 DNA reads as TGTGCCAGCAGCCAAGATGTTCGGGGATCTGGGGCCAACGTCCTGACTTTC.

The chain carries TRBV3-1 and TRBJ1-3; no firm D call. Germline V CDR1 and CDR2: LGHDT, YNNKEL (reference sequence). V lost 3 bases, J lost 7 bases, and 4 bases lay in between. The CDR3 runs 11 residues. The CDR3 DNA reads TGTGCCAGCAGCCACCGGAACACCATATATTTT. Translating gives CASSHRNTIYF.

In nucleotides, the CDR3 is TGTGCCAGCAGCGGACAACCAGCCTCTAACTATGGCTACACCTTC. It is translated as CASSGQPASNYGYTF. V and J are TRBV25-1 and TRBJ1-2; possible D gene TRBD1, 5 bases. This CDR3 is 15 amino acids long. With 6 bases removed from V and 0 bases from J, the gap between germline ends came to 14 bases. Per the germline V gene, CDR1 is MGHDK and CDR2 is SYGVNS.

The gene calls are TRBV11-2 and TRBJ2-5, with D uncertain. The J call is doubtful: the DNA matches TRBJ2-1 better. The CDR3 runs 11 residues. The germline V gene has CDR1 SGHAT and CDR2 FQNNGV. In DNA form, the CDR3 reads TGTGCCAGCAGCTTAGCCTATGAGCAGTTCTTC. Protein product: CASSLAYEQFF.

The chain employs TRBV20-1 and TRBJ2-5; 13 nucleotides align to TRBD2. The closer fit of TRBJ2-1 to the DNA end suggests the J call may be wrong. Germline CDR1 DFQATT, CDR2 SNEGSKA (reference sequence). This CDR3 has 16 amino acids. CDR3 sequence (DNA): TGCAGTGCTATCACCGGGACTAGCGGGGTGGGACATGAGCAGTTCTTC. As protein: CSAITGTSGVGHEQFF.